A selection of T cell receptor beta chains follows, all from one sample in a study of blood T cell repertoires in COVID-19. TCRdb's table, derived via immunoSEQ multiplex PCR, lists solely in-frame clones and lacks some. The sample lists under 200,000 clones, about four fifths occurring once. The sequenced material came from PBMCs or T cells enriched from blood (not recorded which). These receptor sequences come from a man aged 55-75 years who had recovered from COVID-19. The conserved cysteine and the conserved F or W are not part of the CDR3 here.

V gene	J gene	CDR3 length	CDR3 protein
TRBV15	TRBJ1-5	14	ATSRDPGTLAQPQH
TRBV6-5	TRBJ1-1	9	ATRFREGAF
TRBV5-1	TRBJ2-5	13	ASSLEGIQRETQY
TRBV7-7	TRBJ2-5	13	ASSLAGGALGTQY
TRBV6-1	TRBJ2-3	12	ASSEARRSDTQY
TRBV1	TRBJ1-4	9	TGGEDEKLF
TRBV4-2	TRBJ2-1	16	ASSQDLAGTSGGWEQF
TRBV7-9	TRBJ2-2	14	ASRSVGGADTGELF
TRBV5-1	TRBJ1-2	13	ASSLAVDRGGGYT
TRBV3-1/TRBV3-2	TRBJ1-1	13	ASSPTQGAFAEAF
TRBV28	TRBJ2-2	14	ASSQTTGSNTGELF
TRBV7-8	TRBJ1-6	13	ASSRIRQGGRALH
TRBV4-1	TRBJ2-2	13	ASSRDRVNTGELF
TRBV9	TRBJ1-1	12	ASSLGTGRTEAF
TRBV19	TRBJ1-5	12	ASSIPGKNQPQH
TRBV7-2	TRBJ2-2	16	ASSSPLAGGHNTGELF